The 17 T cell receptor beta chains presented below share a single source sample, sequenced in a study of blood T cell repertoires in COVID-19. Only in-frame clones appear in the TCRdb table, and some are missing; sequencing was by immunoSEQ multiplex PCR. The table has around 190,000 clones, about 80% seen once. The sequenced sample consisted of peripheral blood. All receptors derive from a human donor in a cohort sampled during active COVID-19.

This sequence joins TRBV9 and TRBJ2-7, with a tentative D call TRBD2 (6 bases). The V end lost 0 bases, the J end lost 6 bases, and 7 bases lay between the germline ends. Germline V gives CDR1 SGDLS, CDR2 YYNGEE. CDR3 size: 12 residues. The CDR3 region is CASSVGDSEQYF. CDR3 coding DNA: TGTGCCAGCAGCGTAGGGGACTCCGAGCAGTACTTC.

The gene calls are TRBV15 and TRBJ1-2; 7 bases line up with TRBD1. The CDR3 totals 15 residues. CDR1 and CDR2 from the germline V gene are LNHNV and YYDKDF (reference sequence). The V segment lost 0 bases and the J segment 3 bases; nucleotides outside the gene matches: 4. The CDR3, as DNA: TGTGCCACCAGCAGAGAAATAGGGGGCGACTATGGCTACACCTTC. Translated: CATSREIGGDYGYTF.

This chain connects TRBV28 to TRBJ1-2, with D unclear. Deletions cut 3 bases from V and 4 bases from J, with 6 bases between. The CDR3 spans 12 residues. Per germline, CDR1 MDHEN and CDR2 SYDVKM. CDR3 sequence reads: CASSFSVYGYTF. The CDR3 DNA reads as TGTGCCAGCAGTTTCTCGGTCTATGGCTACACCTTC.

This clone was recorded only once. The gene calls are TRBV27 and TRBJ1-2, with TRBD1 matching over 9 bases. CDR1 is MNHEY and CDR2 is SMNVEV in the germline V gene (reference sequence). The CDR3 is 16 residues long. With 0 bases clipped from V and 2 bases from J, the junction kept 4 bases outside the gene matches. The CDR3 protein is CASSLSRDRENYGYTF. DNA of the CDR3: TGTGCCAGCAGTTTATCGCGGGACAGGGAGAACTATGGCTACACCTTC.

This chain links TRBV5-5 with TRBJ1-1, with 9 bases lining up with TRBD1. CDR3 size: 16 residues. J was trimmed by 0 bases and V by 4 bases; bases with no gene match: 7. Germline CDR1 reads SGHKS; CDR2 reads YYEKEE (reference sequence). The chain's CDR3 is CASSPRQGEMNTEAFF. CDR3 coding DNA: TGTGCCAGCAGCCCCCGACAGGGGGAAATGAACACTGAAGCTTTCTTT.

This clone appeared a single time. The rearrangement links TRBV27 to TRBJ1-1; perhaps TRBD1 as D (5 bases). V lost 5 bases, J lost 3 bases, and 16 bases lay in between. The CDR3 is made up of 15 amino acids. The V gene's germline CDR1 is MNHEY and CDR2 SMNVEV (reference sequence). The CDR3, as DNA: TGTGCCAGCAGTCCCCGCAGGGTATCGTACACTGAAGCTTTCTTT. Its translation is CASSPRRVSYTEAFF.

This clone was detected a few times. The chain is built from TRBV28 and TRBJ2-7; D possibly corresponds to TRBD2 (6 bases). Germline V gives CDR1 MDHEN, CDR2 SYDVKM. Between the trimmed V and J ends, which lost 6 bases and 3 bases, there was a span of 12 bases. The CDR3 has 13 amino acids. CDR3 protein: CASSRDSLYEQYF. Here the CDR3 DNA reads TGTGCCAGCAGCCGGGACTCTCTCTACGAGCAGTACTTC.

This clone has only a few counts. The chain couples TRBV28 to TRBJ2-7, with D tentatively TRBD1 (6 bases). CDR1 and CDR2 from the germline V gene are MDHEN and SYDVKM. The CDR3 is 16 residues long. Trimming cost V 4 bases and J 0 bases, with 16 bases left between them. Here the CDR3 reads CASSSEVDSVSYEQYF. The CDR3 nucleotides read TGTGCCAGCAGTTCAGAAGTGGACAGCGTCTCCTACGAGCAGTACTTC.

As concerns this clone: This specimen includes other DNA sequences encoding the same CDR3. V is TRBV9 and J is TRBJ2-7; 7 bases are a match to TRBD1. CDR3 length equals 14 residues. V lost 4 bases to trimming and J lost 1 base; unmatched junction nucleotides: 5. The V gene's germline CDR1 is SGDLS and CDR2 YYNGEE. The CDR3 sequence is CASSPTTGSYEQYF. The CDR3 nucleotides read TGTGCCAGCAGCCCGACGACAGGGTCCTACGAGCAGTACTTC.

The V and J genes are TRBV9 and TRBJ1-6, with D perhaps matching TRBD1 (5 bases). Trimming took 7 bases from V and 8 from J, leaving 13 bases between them. The V gene's germline CDR1 is SGDLS and CDR2 YYNGEE. This CDR3 spans 13 amino acids. CDR3 nucleotides: TGTGCCAGCCGCGGGGCGTGGGATTCACCCCTCCACTTT. It encodes CASRGAWDSPLHF.

V usage is TRBV15 and J usage is TRBJ1-2; D is unresolved. The CDR3 length is 12 residues. CDR1 and CDR2 from the germline V gene are LNHNV and YYDKDF (reference sequence). With 8 bases removed from V and 2 bases from J, the gap between germline ends came to 9 bases. CDR3 coding DNA: TGTGCCACCTCAGATAAAAACTATGGCTACACCTTC. Translation gives CATSDKNYGYTF.

The V call is TRBV11-2, the J call TRBJ1-1, with D tentatively TRBD1 (5 bases). The CDR3 is 14 residues long. Germline CDR1 reads SGHAT; CDR2 reads FQNNGV. Trimming shortened V by 1 base and J by 0 bases, and 6 bases separated the two germline ends. This chain's CDR3 is CASSLGGMNTEAFF. CDR3 DNA: TGTGCCAGCAGCTTAGGGGGCATGAACACTGAAGCTTTCTTT. Based on the CDR3 plus reference TRBV11-2 and TRBJ1-1, the full variable domain is EAGVAQSPRYKIIEKRQSVAFWCNPISGHATLYWYQQILGQGPKLLIQFQNNGVVDDSQLPKDRFSAERLKGVDSTLKIQPAKLEDSAVYLCASSLGGMNTEAFFGQGTRLTVV.

The genes are TRBV10-3 and TRBJ1-6, with 11 bases aligning to TRBD1. CDR3 size: 15 residues. CDR1 is ENHRY and CDR2 is SYGVKD in the germline V gene. Germline trimming cut 3 bases from V and 9 bases from J; bases unmatched to any gene: 4. CDR3 sequence (DNA): TGTGCCATCAGTGACCTGGGACAGGGGGGTTCACCCCTCCACTTT. Protein sequence: CAISDLGQGGSPLHF.

The genes are TRBV7-2 and TRBJ1-5; D uncertain. With 1 base removed from V and 0 bases from J, the gap between germline ends came to 10 bases. The CDR3 loop spans 16 amino acids. The germline V gene encodes CDR1 SGHTA and CDR2 FQGNSA. CDR3 coding DNA: TGTGCCAGCAGCTTAGGGTCAGGATTTAGCAATCAGCCCCAGCATTTT. Amino acid sequence: CASSLGSGFSNQPQHF.

V is TRBV7-9 and J is TRBJ1-1, with a possible D match to TRBD1 (5 bases). The CDR3 sequence is 15 residues long. Germline V CDR1 and CDR2: SEHNR, FQNEAQ (reference sequence). V was cut by 6 bases and J by 3 bases, with 17 bases left in between. This CDR3 is CASSFILGEDTEAFF. In nucleotides, the CDR3 is TGTGCCAGCAGTTTTATTCTGGGGGAGGACACTGAAGCTTTCTTT. The full variable domain, completed using reference TRBV7-9 and TRBJ1-1, is DTGVSQNPRHKITKRGQNVTFRCDPISEHNRLYWYRQTLGQGPEFLTYFQNEAQLEKSRLLSDRFSAERPKGSFSTLEIQRTEQGDSAMYLCASSFILGEDTEAFFGQGTRLTVV.

This rearrangement joins TRBV24-1 to TRBJ1-5, with D hard to call. Trimming stripped 5 bases from V and 6 bases from J, with 10 bases between. The CDR3 runs to 13 residues. Germline CDR1 reads KGHDR; CDR2 reads SFDVKD. The CDR3, as DNA: TGTGCCACCAGTGGCGGGTGGGGTCAGCCCCAGCATTTT. Translation: CATSGGWGQPQHF.

The chain recombines TRBV3-1 (or the pseudogene TRBV3-2) with TRBJ1-1; TRBD1 matches at 8 bases. The germline V gene has CDR1 LGHDT and CDR2 YNNKEL (reference sequence). V was pared by 2 bases and J by 5 bases, with 7 bases of the junction left unmatched. The CDR3 is 15 residues long. This CDR3 is CASSQLDRAWTEAFF. CDR3 sequence (DNA): TGTGCCAGCAGCCAATTGGACAGGGCGTGGACTGAAGCTTTCTTT.